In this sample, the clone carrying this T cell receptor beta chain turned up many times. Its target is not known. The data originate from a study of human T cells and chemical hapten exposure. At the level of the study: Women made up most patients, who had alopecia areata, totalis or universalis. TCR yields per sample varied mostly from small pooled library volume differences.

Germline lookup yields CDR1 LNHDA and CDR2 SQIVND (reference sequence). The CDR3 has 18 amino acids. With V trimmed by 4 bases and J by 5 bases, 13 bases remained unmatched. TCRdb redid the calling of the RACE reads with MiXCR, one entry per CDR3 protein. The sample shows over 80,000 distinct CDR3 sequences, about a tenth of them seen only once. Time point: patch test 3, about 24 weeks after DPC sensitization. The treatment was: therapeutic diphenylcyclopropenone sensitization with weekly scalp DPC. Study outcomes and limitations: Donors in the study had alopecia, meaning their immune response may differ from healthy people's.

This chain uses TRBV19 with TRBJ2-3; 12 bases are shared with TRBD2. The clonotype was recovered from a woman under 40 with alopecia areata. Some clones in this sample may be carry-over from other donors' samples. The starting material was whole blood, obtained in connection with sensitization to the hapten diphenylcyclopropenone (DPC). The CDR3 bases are TGTGCCAGTAGTAGGCTAGCGGGGGGGCCGCGGGGAATAGATACGCAGTATTTT. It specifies CASSRLAGGPRGIDTQYF.